Each of the 30 T cell receptor beta chains below was sequenced from the same sample in a study of CD8 T cells in Susac syndrome. Random hexamers were used to reverse transcribe the RNA input (about 0.5 to 1 ug). TCRdb reprocessed the immunoSEQ multiplex PCR reads with MiXCR, giving one entry per CDR3 protein. Altogether about 300,000 distinct CDR3 sequences are present, roughly 85% being singletons, with the ten largest covering 0.21%. The sequencing sample was made of CD8+ T cells from PBMCs. The source is a human donor with multiple sclerosis.

The chain employs TRBV4-3 and TRBJ1-1; no definite D call. Trimming left V 4 bases short and J 0 bases short, with 9 bases between. This CDR3 contains 14 residues. Germline V CDR1 and CDR2: LGHNA, YSLEER. The CDR3 sequence is CASSPSAVNTEAFF. The CDR3 DNA sequence: TGCGCCAGCAGCCCGTCGGCCGTGAACACTGAAGCTTTCTTT.

The gene calls are TRBV10-3 and TRBJ2-4; D remains ambiguous. From germline, CDR1 is ENHRY and CDR2 SYGVKD. The V end lost 3 bases, the J end lost 5 bases, and 11 bases lay between the germline ends. The CDR3 spans 14 residues. CDR3 bases: TGTGCCATCAGTGACAGTGCTAGGGAAAACATTCAGTACTTC. Translated, it gives CAISDSARENIQYF.

The chain combines TRBV9 with TRBJ2-1; no clear D gene. Germline-derived CDR1 and CDR2 are SGDLS and YYNGEE. The length of the CDR3 is 15 residues. V lost 0 bases and J 4 bases, leaving 11 bases between the germline ends. CDR3 nucleotide sequence: TGTGCCAGCAGCGTAGTGGAGCTAGGGTACAATGAGCAGTTCTTC. Its translation is CASSVVELGYNEQFF.

The CDR3 nucleotides read TGTGCCAGCAGGAGCTGGCCAGGGGCGAACACCGGGGAGCTGTTTTTT. This codes for CASRSWPGANTGELFF. J is TRBJ2-2 and V is TRBV6-1, with a tentative D call TRBD1 (6 bases). The CDR3 is 16 residues long. The germline V and J ends were trimmed by 6 bases and 0 bases, with 14 bases remaining between them. Per the germline V gene, CDR1 is MNHNS and CDR2 is SASEGT.

The chain links TRBV9 to TRBJ2-5, with a possible D match to TRBD1 (7 bases). The germline V and J ends were trimmed by 3 bases and 3 bases, with 12 bases remaining between them. This CDR3 is built from 14 residues. Germline CDR1 is SGDLS and CDR2 is YYNGEE. The CDR3 region is CASSGGTAKETQYF. The CDR3 region has the DNA TGTGCCAGCAGCGGCGGGACAGCCAAAGAGACCCAGTACTTC.

This rearrangement joins TRBV7-2 to TRBJ1-5; D uncertain. The V end lost 1 base, the J end lost 1 base, and 11 bases lay between the germline ends. CDR3 length: 16 amino acids. CDR1 and CDR2 from the germline V gene are SGHTA and FQGNSA. The CDR3 loop is CASSLGREESNQPQHF. The CDR3 coding sequence is TGTGCCAGCAGCTTAGGAAGGGAGGAGAGCAATCAGCCCCAGCATTTT.

The rearrangement uses TRBV19 and TRBJ1-1; no clear D. The CDR3 is made up of 14 amino acids. V lost 0 bases and J 5 bases, leaving 10 bases between the germline ends. Germline CDR1 reads LNHDA; CDR2 reads SQIVND (reference sequence). CDR3 in amino acids: CASSIDLEGTEAFF. DNA of the CDR3: TGTGCCAGTAGTATAGATCTAGAAGGGACTGAAGCTTTCTTT.

The V gene is TRBV15, the J gene TRBJ2-2; no firm D call. The CDR3 runs to 15 residues. V was clipped by 4 bases and J by 3 bases, with 12 bases between them. Germline V gene data show CDR1 as LNHNV and CDR2 as YYDKDF (reference sequence). DNA of the CDR3: TGTGCCACCAGCATAAAGGACCGAGACACCGGGGAGCTGTTTTTT. Protein sequence: CATSIKDRDTGELFF.

With respect to this clonotype: One end of the junction is discordant with germline, which a read error may explain. The genes are TRBV28 and TRBJ2-1, with 11 bases aligning to TRBD2. The CDR3 spans 15 residues. Germline CDR1 MDHEN, CDR2 SYDVKM. DNA for the CDR3: TGTGCCAGCAGTTTATTTCGACTAGCGGGAAAGGATTGGGTCTTC. Protein product: CASSLFRLAGKDWVF.

The chain joins TRBV24-1 to TRBJ1-4; D remains ambiguous. The CDR3 is made up of 13 amino acids. The V end lost 3 bases, the J end lost 2 bases, and 3 bases lay between the germline ends. CDR1 and CDR2 (germline): KGHDR, SFDVKD. The CDR3 DNA is TGTGCCACCAGTGATGGGACTAATGAAAAACTGTTTTTT. This encodes CATSDGTNEKLFF.

The chain combines TRBV7-6 with TRBJ2-1, with 7 bases that match TRBD2. Losses at the gene ends were 3 bases for V and 1 base for J; bases not matched to a gene: 9. The CDR3 runs to 17 residues. The germline V gene encodes CDR1 SGHVS and CDR2 FNYEAQ. CDR3 protein: CASSFPTSAGSYNEQFF. The CDR3 DNA follows: TGTGCCAGCAGCTTTCCCACTAGCGCCGGGTCCTACAATGAGCAGTTCTTC.

This CDR3 reads CASSEVRTGSNYGYTF. The CDR3 DNA reads as TGTGCCAGCAGTGAAGTCAGGACAGGGTCTAACTATGGCTACACCTTC. The chain carries TRBV2 and TRBJ1-2; 8 bases align to TRBD1. After removal of 1 base from V and 0 bases from J, the junction contained 4 bases not matched to a gene. The CDR3 consists of 16 residues. Germline loops: CDR1 SNHLY, CDR2 FYNNEI.

This clonotype was counted only a few times. The genes are TRBV6-5 and TRBJ1-2; D might be TRBD1 (5 bases). V lost 3 bases and J lost 8, with 13 bases in between. The CDR3 is made up of 13 amino acids. The V gene's germline CDR1 is MNHEY and CDR2 SVGAGI. For the CDR3, the DNA is TGTGCCAGCAGTTATTCCGGGACGCGCGGCTACACCTTC. Translated: CASSYSGTRGYTF.

The chain carries TRBV9 and TRBJ2-7, with D maybe TRBD1 (6 bases). This CDR3 is 16 amino acids long. Germline loops: CDR1 SGDLS, CDR2 YYNGEE. V lost 3 bases to trimming and J lost 0 bases, with 16 bases between them. The CDR3 nucleotides read TGTGCCAGCAGCGCCAGAGGGACACAGAGCTCCTACGAGCAGTACTTC. Translating it yields CASSARGTQSSYEQYF.

The chain couples TRBV7-8 to TRBJ2-3; 12 bases are shared with TRBD2. CDR3 size: 17 residues. Germline CDR1 and CDR2: SGHVS and FQNEAQ. J lost 4 bases, V lost 7 bases, and 12 bases had no gene match. In DNA form, the CDR3 reads TGTGCCAGCACCTTCCCCAGGACTAGCGGGAACGCAGATACGCAGTATTTT. Its protein product is CASTFPRTSGNADTQYF.

The rearrangement uses TRBV20-1 and TRBJ1-5; 9 positions agree with TRBD1. Germline CDR1 is DFQATT and CDR2 is SNEGSKA (reference sequence). This CDR3 has 14 residues. V lost 6 bases to trimming and J lost 9 bases; unmatched junction nucleotides: 12. The CDR3 loop reads CSASGQGAAGPQHF. The CDR3 DNA is TGCAGTGCGTCGGGACAGGGCGCGGCGGGGCCCCAGCATTTT.

This clonotype was seen once. V and J are TRBV27 and TRBJ2-3, with D possibly being TRBD1 or TRBD2 (5 bases each). CDR3 size: 15 residues. The germline gives CDR1 MNHEY, CDR2 SMNVEV (reference sequence). Trimming cost V 3 bases and J 1 base, with 11 bases left between them. The CDR3: CASSFLGTRTDTQYF. CDR3 DNA sequence: TGTGCCAGCAGTTTTCTCGGGACCCGCACAGATACGCAGTATTTT.

The chain joins TRBV5-6 to TRBJ1-1; D is unresolved. The CDR3 has 13 amino acids. V lost 2 bases, J lost 0 bases, and 5 bases lay in between. Germline CDR1 and CDR2: SGHDT and YYEEEE. CDR3 sequence (DNA): TGTGCCAGCAGCTTACAGCTGAACACTGAAGCTTTCTTT. Encoded protein: CASSLQLNTEAFF.

V is TRBV5-1 and J is TRBJ2-2, with a possible D match to TRBD1 (5 bases). The CDR3 loop spans 15 amino acids. Trimming stripped 4 bases from V and 6 bases from J, with 16 bases between. CDR1 is SGHRS and CDR2 is YFSETQ in the germline V gene. The CDR3 is CASSARARWAGELFF. CDR3 in DNA: TGCGCCAGCAGCGCCAGGGCGCGGTGGGCCGGGGAGCTGTTTTTT.

V is TRBV9 and J is TRBJ2-6; 10 nucleotides match TRBD2. The CDR3 runs to 18 residues. Unmatched junction bases numbered 4, after V lost 1 base and J lost 0 bases. In germline, CDR1 is SGDLS, CDR2 YYNGEE. The chain's CDR3 is CASSVPAGGSSGANVLTF. Written as DNA, the CDR3 is TGTGCCAGCAGCGTACCAGCGGGAGGGAGCTCTGGGGCCAACGTCCTGACTTTC.

The gene calls are TRBV19 and TRBJ2-7; the D call may be TRBD1 or TRBD2 (5 bases each). The CDR3 sequence is 17 residues long. Trimming removed 2 bases from V and 2 bases from J, with 19 bases in between. Germline V gene data show CDR1 as LNHDA and CDR2 as SQIVND (reference sequence). The CDR3 coding sequence is TGTGCCAGTAGTATAACCCCGGGACGGTCAACCACCTACGAGCAGTACTTC. Translation gives CASSITPGRSTTYEQYF.

The chain is built from TRBV4-1 and TRBJ2-1; 8 bases align to TRBD1. The CDR3 has 19 amino acids. With V trimmed by 0 bases and J by 3 bases, 13 bases remained unmatched. The germline gives CDR1 MGHRA, CDR2 YSYEKL. In DNA form, the CDR3 reads TGCGCCAGCAGCCAAGATGGTATTGTGATGGACAGGGTCTACAATGAGCAGTTCTTC. It translates to CASSQDGIVMDRVYNEQFF.

The rearrangement links TRBV30 to TRBJ1-5; D not resolved. CDR3 length equals 13 residues. Germline CDR1 is GTSNPN and CDR2 is SVGIG (reference sequence). The V and J ends lost 2 bases and 0 bases respectively, with 5 bases between them. The CDR3 is CAWSIYSNQPQHF. In nucleotides, the CDR3 is TGTGCCTGGAGTATCTATAGCAATCAGCCCCAGCATTTT. The whole variable domain, filled in from reference TRBV30 and TRBJ1-5, reads SQTIHQWPATLVQPVGSPLSLECTVEGTSNPNLYWYRQAAGRGLQLLFYSVGIGQISSEVPQNLSASRPQDRQFILSSKKLLLSDSGFYLCAWSIYSNQPQHFGDGTRLSIL.

The chain carries TRBV30 and TRBJ1-1; 9 positions match TRBD1. The V gene end was trimmed by 5 bases and the J gene end by 6 bases; junction bases not matched to a gene: 10. Germline lookup yields CDR1 GTSNPN and CDR2 SVGIG (reference sequence). The CDR3 is 14 amino acids. CDR3 DNA: TGTGCCTGGGAAAGCCGGACAGGGGTATCTGAAGCTTTCTTT. Its protein product is CAWESRTGVSEAFF. Complete variable domain (other parts from reference TRBV30 and TRBJ1-1): SQTIHQWPATLVQPVGSPLSLECTVEGTSNPNLYWYRQAAGRGLQLLFYSVGIGQISSEVPQNLSASRPQDRQFILSSKKLLLSDSGFYLCAWESRTGVSEAFFGQGTRLTVV.

J is TRBJ1-1 and V is TRBV28; weak D call: TRBD1 (6 bases). Germline assignment: CDR1 MDHEN and CDR2 SYDVKM. Between the trimmed V and J ends, which lost 5 bases and 4 bases, there was a span of 17 bases. This CDR3 is 15 amino acids long. As DNA, the CDR3 is TGTGCCAGCAGTCCCCGGCTGGGGGGCGTCACTGAAGCTTTCTTT. Its translation: CASSPRLGGVTEAFF.

The chain has TRBV29-1 and TRBJ2-3, with D perhaps matching TRBD2 (5 bases). The germline V and J ends were trimmed by 2 bases and 4 bases, with 16 bases remaining between them. The CDR3 loop spans 15 amino acids. The germline CDR1 and CDR2 sequences are SQVTM and ANQGSEA. CDR3 coding DNA: TGCAGCGTTGAAACGGACTCATTTTTCCCAGATACGCAGTATTTT. This translates into CSVETDSFFPDTQYF.

The rearrangement joins TRBV20-1 to TRBJ2-1; D is possibly TRBD1 or TRBD2 (5 bases each). This CDR3 contains 20 residues. Trimming took 0 bases from V and 0 from J, leaving 24 bases between them. In germline, CDR1 is DFQATT, CDR2 SNEGSKA (reference sequence). The CDR3 nucleotides are TGCAGTGCTAGAGATTTGTTCGTTGCTTTGAAGGGGAGCTCCTACAATGAGCAGTTCTTC. Amino acids: CSARDLFVALKGSSYNEQFF.

This chain connects TRBV12-3 or TRBV12-4 to TRBJ2-5, with 7 bases that match TRBD2. Trimming removed 3 bases from V and 5 bases from J; junction bases left unmatched: 6. The CDR3 is 14 residues long. The CDR3 coding sequence is TGTGCCAGCAGTTTTTTGCGGGAGTGGGAGACCCAGTACTTC. Residues: CASSFLREWETQYF.

This clonotype was seen more than once but under ten times. The chain is built from TRBV5-6 and TRBJ2-7; 8 bases agree with TRBD1. This CDR3 comprises 15 residues. Per germline, CDR1 SGHDT and CDR2 YYEEEE. Losses at the gene ends were 3 bases for V and 3 bases for J; bases not matched to a gene: 8. CDR3 nucleotide sequence: TGTGCCAGCAGCTCAATCGGGACAGGTCTCTACGAGCAGTACTTC. Translated, it gives CASSSIGTGLYEQYF.

The chain couples TRBV15 to TRBJ2-5, with TRBD2 identical over 7 bases. The junction had 11 bases not matched to a gene; V was cut back by 3 bases and J by 4 bases. CDR3 length: 16 residues. Germline lookup yields CDR1 LNHNV and CDR2 YYDKDF (reference sequence). As DNA, the CDR3 is TGTGCCACCAGCAGCTCAGCGGCGGGAGCAGGAGAGACCCAGTACTTC. Translated, it gives CATSSSAAGAGETQYF.